This TCR beta chain emerged from a study of blood T cell repertoires in COVID-19. About the study: The study drew acute and convalescent COVID-19 samples from the United States, Italy and Spain.

With 1 base removed from V and 0 bases from J, the gap between germline ends came to 7 bases. CDR1 is SGHRS, CDR2 YFSETQ, per germline. CDR3 length: 14 amino acids. Seattle cases were enrolled at active infection and followed longitudinally. As handled by the study authors: It was from reference gene primer amplification that nucleated cell counts were estimated. Profiled with immunoSEQ multiplex PCR; TCRdb holds only in-frame clones, not every one. That table gives V, J and clone size, and the DNA gave D and trimming. The profile covers about 360,000 clones, with 70% to 90% appearing a single time and about 7% taken by the ten largest.

V gene TRBV5-1 combines with J gene TRBJ1-1; a possible D gene is TRBD1 (5 bases). The source of this sequence is a woman aged 55-75 years with COVID-19, enrolled during active disease. Sequencing was done on a sample of peripheral blood. The CDR3 coding sequence is TGCGCCAGCAGCTTGTCGGGGGTGAACACTGAAGCTTTCTTT. Its protein is CASSLSGVNTEAFF. Based on the CDR3 plus reference TRBV5-1 and TRBJ1-1, the full variable domain is KAGVTQTPRYLIKTRGQQVTLSCSPISGHRSVSWYQQTPGQGLQFLFEYFSETQRNKGNFPGRFSGRQFSNSRSEMNVSTLELGDSALYLCASSLSGVNTEAFFGQGTRLTVV.